These 14 T cell receptor beta chains were sequenced from one sample in a study of technical replicates of blood from several donors. Profiled with immunoSEQ multiplex PCR; TCRdb holds only in-frame clones, not every one. This table has roughly 80,000 clones, roughly 96% appearing once. Sequencing used T cells isolated from PBMCs. The receptors come from a human donor in good health.

The rearrangement links TRBV5-1 to TRBJ1-1, with D uncertain. CDR3 length: 13 residues. V lost 5 bases, J lost 0 bases, and 8 bases lay in between. The V gene's germline CDR1 is SGHRS and CDR2 YFSETQ. The DNA of the CDR3 is TGCGCCAGCAGTAGTGGTATGAACACTGAAGCTTTCTTT. This translates into CASSSGMNTEAFF.

This clone was found a few times. This sequence joins TRBV9 and TRBJ1-6, with D possibly matching TRBD1 (6 bases). This CDR3 has 13 amino acids. The germline gives CDR1 SGDLS, CDR2 YYNGEE. V was clipped by 4 bases and J by 13 bases, with 15 bases between them. Here the CDR3 DNA reads TGTGCCAGCAGCCAGAGGGGGGGCACGCCCCTCCACTTT. Encoded protein: CASSQRGGTPLHF. Filled out from reference TRBV9 and TRBJ1-6, the complete variable domain reads DSGVTQTPKHLITATGQRVTLRCSPRSGDLSVYWYQQSLDQGLQFLIQYYNGEERAKGNILERFSAQQFPDLHSELNLSSLELGDSALYFCASSQRGGTPLHFGNGTRLTVT.

The chain employs TRBV5-1 and TRBJ2-7; 7 bases fit TRBD1. The ends lost 5 bases at V and 7 bases at J; junction bases unmatched: 12. The CDR3 extends over 14 amino acids. Germline CDR1 SGHRS, CDR2 YFSETQ. CDR3 loop: CASSQGVGVGEQYF. Written as DNA, the CDR3 is TGCGCCAGCAGTCAGGGGGTAGGGGTTGGAGAGCAGTACTTC.

The chain uses TRBV6-1 and TRBJ1-6, with D possibly matching TRBD1 (6 bases). CDR1 and CDR2 (germline): MNHNS, SASEGT. The V gene lost 4 bases and the J gene lost 5 bases, with 12 bases spanning the gap. This CDR3 has 15 amino acids. The chain's CDR3 is CASSARTVHNSPLHF. In DNA, the CDR3 is TGTGCCAGCAGTGCCAGGACAGTCCATAATTCACCCCTCCACTTT.

This chain links TRBV2 with TRBJ1-3; D is uncertain. The CDR3 extends over 15 amino acids. V gave up 1 base and J gave up 7 bases, with 14 bases separating them. Germline CDR1 SNHLY, CDR2 FYNNEI. The CDR3 reads CASSEGLAGGNTIYF. The DNA of the CDR3 is TGTGCCAGCAGTGAAGGACTCGCCGGAGGGAACACCATATATTTT.

This rearrangement joins TRBV5-5 to TRBJ1-1; no firm D call. The CDR3 loop spans 13 amino acids. Germline loops: CDR1 SGHKS, CDR2 YYEKEE (reference sequence). The ends were cut back, 4 bases at V and 3 bases at J, with 10 bases in the middle. The CDR3 here is CASSPYRDTEAFF. The CDR3 DNA reads TGTGCCAGCAGCCCTTACCGGGACACTGAAGCTTTCTTT.

The CDR3 loop is CASSFGTGFNEQYF. CDR3 DNA: TGTGCCAGCAGTTTCGGGACAGGGTTCAACGAGCAGTACTTC. The chain joins TRBV28 to TRBJ2-7, with 9 bases that match TRBD1. This CDR3 is built from 14 residues. Per the germline V gene, CDR1 is MDHEN and CDR2 is SYDVKM. The V and J ends lost 3 bases and 5 bases, in that order; junction bases with no gene match: 5.

The chain has TRBV11-2 and TRBJ2-2; 10 bases are shared with TRBD1. V gave up 5 bases and J gave up 4 bases; unmatched junction bases: 16. CDR3 size: 19 residues. Per the germline V gene, CDR1 is SGHAT and CDR2 is FQNNGV. CDR3 region: CASSPPGQGSGSGTGELFF. The CDR3 DNA reads as TGTGCCAGCAGCCCGCCGGGACAGGGGAGCGGGAGCGGCACCGGGGAGCTGTTTTTT.

V and J are TRBV10-3 and TRBJ2-1, with 10 bases lining up with TRBD2. V shed 10 bases, J shed 8 bases, and the junction held 5 bases outside the gene matches. The CDR3 is 12 residues long. Germline-derived CDR1 and CDR2 are ENHRY and SYGVKD. The CDR3 here is CATSGSIDEQFF. In DNA form, the CDR3 reads TGTGCCACTAGCGGGAGTATTGATGAGCAGTTCTTC.

This rearrangement joins TRBV9 to TRBJ2-5; TRBD1 is a possible D gene (6 bases). There are 14 residues in the CDR3. Germline CDR1 and CDR2: SGDLS and YYNGEE. Trimming took 0 bases from V and 5 from J, leaving 11 bases between them. The CDR3 DNA is TGTGCCAGCAGCGTAGGGGGGCTTCCGGAGACCCAGTACTTC. Amino acid sequence: CASSVGGLPETQYF. The full variable domain, in which reference TRBV9 and TRBJ2-5 provide the parts outside the CDR3, is DSGVTQTPKHLITATGQRVTLRCSPRSGDLSVYWYQQSLDQGLQFLIQYYNGEERAKGNILERFSAQQFPDLHSELNLSSLELGDSALYFCASSVGGLPETQYFGPGTRLLVL.

This clone appeared once. The CDR3 is CASSYSRTGFGEKLFF. CDR3 nucleotide sequence: TGTGCCAGCAGTTACTCCCGGACAGGGTTTGGGGAAAAACTGTTTTTT. The chain carries TRBV6-5 and TRBJ1-4; 8 bases map to TRBD1. CDR1 MNHEY and CDR2 SVGAGI come from the germline V gene. The CDR3 length is 16 residues. After removal of 0 bases from V and 8 bases from J, the junction contained 8 bases not matched to a gene.

This clone appeared a single time. The CDR3 reads CASSDPGTGLSYGYTF. DNA of the CDR3: TGTGCCAGCAGCGACCCCGGGACAGGGTTGAGCTATGGCTACACCTTC. The V and J genes are TRBV11-3 and TRBJ1-2, with TRBD1 identical over 9 bases. Germline lookup yields CDR1 SGHNT and CDR2 YENEEA. J was trimmed by 4 bases and V by 5 bases; bases with no gene match: 11. This CDR3 contains 16 residues.

The chain joins TRBV5-1 to TRBJ2-2, with 9 bases aligning to TRBD1. Germline CDR1 is SGHRS and CDR2 is YFSETQ. V lost 1 base and J lost 4; bases outside the gene matches: 5. The CDR3 consists of 16 residues. The CDR3 DNA is TGCGCCAGCAGCTTGTTAACAGGGGGCACCACCGGGGAGCTGTTTTTT. Amino acid sequence: CASSLLTGGTTGELFF.

The chain carries TRBV5-1 and TRBJ1-2; D gene unclear. Germline CDR1 reads SGHRS; CDR2 reads YFSETQ. There are 13 residues in the CDR3. V lost 1 base and J 2 bases, leaving 6 bases between the germline ends. The CDR3, as DNA: TGCGCCAGCAGCTTGAACATCAACTATGGCTACACCTTC. Its protein is CASSLNINYGYTF.